The 5 T cell receptor beta chains in this list originate from one sample, sequenced in a study of cytomegalovirus exposure and HLA in healthy donors. The assay was immunoSEQ multiplex PCR, and TCRdb's table has in-frame clones only and misses some. The sample holds under 150,000 clones, around 90% seen once. Sequenced sample: PBMCs. The receptor source for this set is a young man in good health and CMV-seropositive.

The chain links TRBV19 to TRBJ2-7, with D perhaps TRBD1 (6 bases). The CDR3 runs 14 residues. V was pared by 0 bases and J by 6 bases, with 12 bases between. Germline CDR1 is LNHDA and CDR2 is SQIVND (reference sequence). The CDR3 region is CASSIEQGLGEQYF. In nucleotides, the CDR3 is TGTGCCAGTAGTATAGAGCAGGGGCTGGGCGAGCAGTACTTC.

The chain employs TRBV10-3 and TRBJ1-5; 7 bases match TRBD1. The CDR3 covers 15 residues. Germline-derived CDR1 and CDR2 are ENHRY and SYGVKD. Germline trimming cut 0 bases from V and 4 bases from J; bases unmatched to any gene: 3. The CDR3: CAISESGTANQPQHF. The CDR3 region has the DNA TGTGCCATCAGTGAGTCAGGGACAGCGAATCAGCCCCAGCATTTT.

This clone occurred once. This CDR3 is also generated by other DNA sequences in the sample. The chain employs TRBV5-1 and TRBJ2-3, with 7 bases aligning to TRBD2. With V trimmed by 4 bases and J by 0 bases, 5 bases remained unmatched. The germline gives CDR1 SGHRS, CDR2 YFSETQ. The CDR3 totals 15 residues. CDR3 in DNA: TGCGCCAGCAGCCCGGGACTAACTAGCACAGATACGCAGTATTTT. Amino acids: CASSPGLTSTDTQYF.

In its sample, this clone was seen a few times. The chain employs TRBV12-5 and TRBJ2-5; 15 bases agree with TRBD2. This CDR3 is built from 19 residues. After removal of 0 bases from V and 3 bases from J, the junction contained 8 bases not matched to a gene. CDR1 and CDR2 (germline): LGHNT, FRNRAP. The CDR3 DNA reads TGTGCTAGTGGTTTGGTAACGGGGACTAGCGGGAGGACTAAAGAGACCCAGTACTTC. This gives the protein CASGLVTGTSGRTKETQYF.

CDR3 in amino acids: CASSDSQGSPYNEQFF. DNA for the CDR3: TGTGCCAGCAGTGACTCTCAGGGGTCCCCCTACAATGAGCAGTTCTTC. This chain connects TRBV6-4 to TRBJ2-1; possible D gene TRBD1, 6 bases. This CDR3 is built from 16 residues. Germline CDR1 is MRHNA and CDR2 is SNTAGT. V lost 0 bases and J lost 2, with 11 bases in between.